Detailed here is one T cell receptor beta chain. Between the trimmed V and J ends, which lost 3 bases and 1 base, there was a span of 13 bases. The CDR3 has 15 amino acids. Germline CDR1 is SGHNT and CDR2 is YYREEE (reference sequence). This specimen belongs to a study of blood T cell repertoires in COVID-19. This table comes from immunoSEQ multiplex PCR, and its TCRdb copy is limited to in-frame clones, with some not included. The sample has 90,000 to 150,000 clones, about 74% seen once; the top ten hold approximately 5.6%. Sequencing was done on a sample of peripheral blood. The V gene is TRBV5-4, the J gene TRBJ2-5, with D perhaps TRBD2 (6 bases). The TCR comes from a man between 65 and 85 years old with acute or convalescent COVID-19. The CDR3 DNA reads TGTGCCAGCAGCTCCGTAGCGGCCACCCAAGAGACCCAGTACTTC. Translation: CASSSVAATQETQYF. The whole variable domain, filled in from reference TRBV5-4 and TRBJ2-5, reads ETGVTQSPTHLIKTRGQQVTLRCSSQSGHNTVSWYQQALGQGPQFIFQYYREEENGRGNFPPRFSGLQFPNYSSELNVNALELDDSALYLCASSSVAATQETQYFGPGTRLLVL.